This is a list of T cell receptor beta chains from one sample in a study of blood T cell repertoires in COVID-19. Measured with immunoSEQ multiplex PCR; TCRdb has only the in-frame clones, and not every one. The sample lists about 100,000 clones, around 81% seen once, with around 15% in the top ten. Sequences were obtained from peripheral blood. The receptors here all came from a man aged 45-65 years with active or convalescent COVID-19. Both conserved end residues are part of each CDR3. The order of the fields is J gene, clone size, D gene, V gene, CDR3 protein, CDR3 DNA. A D gene is named only where the DNA matches it firmly. Where a row states a size, it is once, few, many or the class of an expanded clone; other rows omit it.

TRBJ2-2,NA,TRBD2,TRBV27,CASSLRLAGNTGELFF,TGTGCCAGCAGTTTAAGACTAGCGGGGAACACCGGGGAGCTGTTTTTT
TRBJ2-7,once,NA,TRBV18,CASSPSVAFREQYF,TGTGCCAGCTCACCATCAGTAGCGTTCCGCGAGCAGTACTTC
TRBJ1-1,NA,NA,TRBV19,CASNPRGRSTEAFF,TGTGCCAGTAATCCCCGGGGGAGGAGCACTGAAGCTTTCTTT
TRBJ1-2,NA,NA,TRBV9,CASSVGTERLGGYTF,TGTGCCAGCAGCGTAGGGACTGAGCGCCTGGGGGGCTACACCTTC
TRBJ2-1,once,TRBD2,TRBV7-3,CASSPSGTSSYNEQFF,TGTGCCAGCAGCCCCTCCGGGACTAGCTCCTACAATGAGCAGTTCTTC
TRBJ2-3,NA,TRBD2,TRBV19,CASSASGITDTQYF,TGTGCCAGTTCGGCTAGCGGGATCACAGATACGCAGTATTTT
TRBJ1-1,NA,TRBD1,TRBV5-1,CASSPTGGTNTEAFF,TGCGCCAGCAGCCCAACAGGGGGGACGAACACTGAAGCTTTCTTT
TRBJ2-7,NA,TRBD2,TRBV7-9,CASSSSGTSPYEQYF,TGTGCCAGCAGCTCTTCCGGGACTAGTCCCTACGAGCAGTACTTC
TRBJ2-5,few,NA,TRBV19,CASSIMGPETQYF,TGTGCCAGTAGTATTATGGGGCCGGAGACCCAGTACTTC
TRBJ2-1,NA,NA,TRBV7-3,CASSLGTTYNEQFF,TGTGCCAGCAGCCTAGGAACAACCTACAATGAGCAGTTCTTC
TRBJ2-3,NA,NA,TRBV5-5,CASSLERGDTQYF,TGTGCCAGCAGCTTGGAGCGTGGAGATACGCAGTATTTT
TRBJ1-6,NA,NA,TRBV6-5,CASSYREYSPLHF,TGTGCCAGCAGTTATCGGGAATATTCACCCCTCCACTTT
TRBJ2-5,NA,NA,TRBV11-2,CASSLFGRGVAETQYF,TGTGCCAGCAGCTTATTCGGGAGAGGTGTGGCGGAGACCCAGTACTTC
TRBJ2-7,NA,NA,TRBV7-9,CASSLSPGEQYF,TGTGCCAGCAGTCTTAGCCCGGGCGAGCAGTACTTC
TRBJ2-1,NA,NA,TRBV28,CASTMGLRYNEQFF,TGTGCCAGCACCATGGGACTTCGCTACAATGAGCAGTTCTTC
TRBJ2-7,NA,TRBD1,TRBV5-1,CASSYGQGEHRREQYF,TGCGCCAGCAGCTATGGACAGGGGGAACATCGTCGGGAGCAGTACTTC
TRBJ2-1,NA,TRBD2,TRBV20-1,CSASITGTSSRQFF,TGCAGTGCTAGTATTACCGGGACTAGTTCACGGCAGTTCTTC
TRBJ2-3,NA,TRBD2,TRBV18,CASSPPAGATDTQYF,TGTGCCAGCTCACCACCCGCGGGAGCCACAGATACGCAGTATTTT
TRBJ2-7,NA,NA,TRBV5-6,CASSWQGGSEQYF,TGTGCCAGCAGCTGGCAGGGGGGATCCGAGCAGTACTTC
TRBJ2-2,few,TRBD1,TRBV11-1,CASSSGTGYAGELFF,TGTGCCAGCAGCTCCGGGACAGGGTATGCCGGGGAGCTGTTTTTT
TRBJ1-4,NA,TRBD1,TRBV5-1,CASSRQGEGTNEKLFF,TGCGCCAGCAGCAGACAGGGGGAAGGGACTAATGAAAAACTGTTTTTT
TRBJ2-5,NA,NA,TRBV5-4,CASSLTDSQETQYF,TGTGCCAGCAGCTTGACGGACAGCCAAGAGACCCAGTACTTC
TRBJ1-1,few,TRBD1,TRBV11-2,CASSPRTGPNTEAFF,TGTGCCAGCAGCCCAAGGACAGGACCGAACACTGAAGCTTTCTTT
TRBJ2-2,NA,TRBD1,TRBV5-1,CASSLWDSSNGELFF,TGCGCCAGCAGCTTATGGGACAGTTCTAACGGGGAGCTGTTTTTT
TRBJ2-4,few,NA,TRBV7-8,CASSLGAYSKNIQYF,TGTGCCAGCAGCTTAGGGGCCTACTCCAAAAACATTCAGTACTTC
TRBJ1-2,NA,NA,TRBV7-8,CASSLAGIPNYGYTF,TGTGCCAGCAGCTTAGCGGGCATACCCAACTATGGCTACACCTTC
TRBJ2-3,NA,NA,TRBV4-1,CASSQRATDTQYF,TGCGCCAGCAGCCAGCGGGCCACAGATACGCAGTATTTT
TRBJ2-1,once,NA,TRBV7-3,CASSFPGQGYEQFF,TGTGCCAGCAGCTTCCCGGGCCAGGGCTATGAGCAGTTCTTC
TRBJ2-1,NA,TRBD2,TRBV2,CASPLAGGDEQFF,TGTGCCAGCCCCCTAGCGGGAGGGGATGAGCAGTTCTTC
TRBJ2-7,NA,NA,TRBV5-1,CASSLTGVQGDYEQYF,TGCGCCAGCAGCTTAACCGGAGTACAGGGAGACTACGAGCAGTACTTC
TRBJ1-4,NA,TRBD1,TRBV7-9,CASSSDRVDFKTNEKLFF,TGTGCCAGCAGCTCGGACAGGGTAGACTTCAAGACTAATGAAAAACTGTTTTTT
TRBJ2-2,once,TRBD1,TRBV11-3,CASSSGHGTGQSTGELFF,TGTGCCAGCAGCTCCGGCCATGGGACAGGGCAGAGTACCGGGGAGCTGTTTTTT
TRBJ2-1,NA,TRBD2,TRBV24-1,CATSDFGTSGKENEQFF,TGTGCCACCAGTGATTTCGGGACTAGCGGGAAGGAGAATGAGCAGTTCTTC
TRBJ2-3,few,NA,TRBV6-2/TRBV6-3,CASSSLQITDTQYF,TGTGCCAGCAGTTCCTTACAGATCACAGATACGCAGTATTTT
TRBJ2-1,NA,TRBD1,TRBV29-1,CSVLPGQGYNEQFF,TGCAGCGTTTTACCGGGACAGGGATACAATGAGCAGTTCTTC
TRBJ2-6,NA,TRBD1,TRBV14,CASSQEGDRGDNVLTF,TGTGCCAGCAGCCAAGAAGGGGACAGGGGGGACAACGTCCTGACTTTC
TRBJ2-4,NA,NA,TRBV5-6,CASSLVGAGTFAAKNIQYF,TGTGCCAGCAGCTTGGTGGGGGCGGGTACATTTGCGGCCAAAAACATTCAGTACTTC
TRBJ1-4,once,TRBD1,TRBV10-3,CAISESIVLPRTGPNEKLFF,TGTGCCATCAGTGAGTCGATCGTCCTGCCCCGGACAGGACCCAATGAAAAACTGTTTTTT
TRBJ2-7,once,NA,TRBV6-5,CASSREQWESYEQYF,TGTGCCAGCAGTAGGGAACAATGGGAGTCCTACGAGCAGTACTTC
TRBJ1-2,NA,NA,TRBV11-3,CASSFDSVYGYTF,TGTGCCAGCAGCTTTGACAGCGTCTATGGCTACACCTTC
TRBJ2-1,NA,TRBD2,TRBV11-3,CASSSSGGDEQFF,TGTGCCAGCAGCTCCTCGGGGGGGGATGAGCAGTTCTTC
TRBJ2-7,NA,NA,TRBV20-1,CSASLLSGSYEQYF,TGCAGTGCTAGTTTACTGAGCGGCTCCTACGAGCAGTACTTC
TRBJ2-3,NA,TRBD2,TRBV6-5,CASSYRLAGSTDTQYF,TGTGCCAGCAGTTACAGACTAGCGGGAAGCACAGATACGCAGTATTTT
TRBJ1-1,NA,TRBD1,TRBV12-3/TRBV12-4,CASVGGVTEAFF,TGTGCCAGCGTAGGGGGCGTCACTGAAGCTTTCTTT
TRBJ2-1,NA,TRBD2,TRBV10-1,CASSGDGLADNNEQFF,TGCGCCAGCAGTGGAGATGGACTAGCGGATAACAATGAGCAGTTCTTC
TRBJ2-1,NA,TRBD2,TRBV27,CASTRGGSSYNEQFF,TGTGCCAGCACTAGGGGAGGGAGCTCCTACAATGAGCAGTTCTTC
TRBJ2-5,NA,NA,TRBV24-1,CATSDLYQETQYF,TGTGCCACCAGTGATCTCTACCAAGAGACCCAGTACTTC
TRBJ1-1,NA,TRBD1,TRBV4-2,CASSQDLTGENTEAFF,TGTGCCAGCAGCCAAGATCTTACAGGGGAGAACACTGAAGCTTTCTTT
TRBJ2-1,NA,TRBD1,TRBV11-3,CASAKQGGYNEQFF,TGTGCCAGCGCCAAACAGGGGGGATACAATGAGCAGTTCTTC
TRBJ2-7,NA,TRBD1,TRBV7-9,CASSLGGQGGYEQYF,TGTGCCAGCAGCTTGGGGGGACAGGGAGGTTACGAGCAGTACTTC
TRBJ2-7,NA,NA,TRBV11-1,CASSPRQDYEQYF,TGTGCCAGCAGCCCTCGACAGGACTACGAGCAGTACTTC
TRBJ1-3,NA,NA,TRBV27,CATMSIRRRSGNTIYF,TGTGCCACCATGTCGATAAGGCGGCGCTCTGGAAACACCATATATTTT
TRBJ1-1,NA,TRBD1,TRBV19,CASSSTTGVVWTTEAFF,TGTGCCAGTAGCAGCACTACAGGGGTGGTATGGACAACTGAAGCTTTCTTT